The next 16 T cell receptor beta chains were all read from a single sample in a study of CD8+CD57+ T cells in acquired aplastic anemia. Flow cytometry had shown expanded CD8+CD57+ cells in the patients chosen for sequencing. Investigators profiled TCR beta VDJ and CDR3 from genomic DNA template. From the reads, TCRdb called clonotypes with MiXCR, one entry per CDR3 protein. The profile covers approximately 200,000 distinct CDR3 sequences, with approximately 51% appearing a single time and about 20% taken by the ten largest. Sequenced sample: sorted CD4+, CD8+, or CD8+CD57+ T cells (not recorded which) from PBMCs. Receptor source: a human donor with aplastic anemia.

This clonotype was picked up many times. This rearrangement joins TRBV4-1 to TRBJ1-4; D is undetermined. The V gene lost 2 bases and the J gene lost 0 bases, with 16 bases spanning the gap. This CDR3 region has 18 residues. CDR1 and CDR2 from the germline V gene are MGHRA and YSYEKL. CDR3 residues: CASSQLSSLLATNEKLFF. CDR3 in DNA: TGCGCCAGCAGCCAATTAAGTAGTCTGCTTGCAACTAATGAAAAACTGTTTTTT.

In DNA, the CDR3 is TGCGCCAGCAGTGAGTCGCCAGGGAGGGATACGCAGTATTTT. Translation: CASSESPGRDTQYF. The chain recombines TRBV10-1 with TRBJ2-3; weak D call: TRBD2 (6 bases). The CDR3 loop spans 14 amino acids. Trimming cost V 0 bases and J 6 bases, with 10 bases left between them. CDR1 and CDR2 from the germline V gene are WNHNN and SYGVQD (reference sequence).

This clonotype was recorded only once. The rearrangement uses TRBV15 and TRBJ2-3; TRBD1 aligns across 7 bases. This CDR3 region has 14 residues. The germline V gene encodes CDR1 LNHNV and CDR2 YYDKDF (reference sequence). The junction had 6 bases not matched to a gene; V was cut back by 3 bases and J by 6 bases. The DNA of the CDR3 is TGTGCCACCAGCAGCCGACAGGGTTCCGATACGCAGTATTTT. This gives the protein CATSSRQGSDTQYF.

For the CDR3, the DNA is TGCAGCGACAACAGGCTTAGCAATCAGCCCCAGCATTTT. Its protein product is CSDNRLSNQPQHF. The rearrangement uses TRBV20-1 and TRBJ1-5; D perhaps matches TRBD1 (5 bases). CDR1 and CDR2 from the germline V gene are DFQATT and SNEGSKA (reference sequence). The CDR3 sequence is 13 residues long.

The chain links TRBV10-3 to TRBJ1-2; TRBD1 might be the D (6 bases). The CDR3 has 15 amino acids. V was clipped by 1 base and J by 3 bases, with 12 bases between them. Germline values: CDR1 ENHRY, CDR2 SYGVKD. The CDR3 DNA follows: TGTGCCATCAGTGAGTGGGGGGGCGCCGACTATGGCTACACCTTC. Translation gives CAISEWGGADYGYTF.

This clonotype showed up many times. This chain links TRBV5-8 with TRBJ2-3; weak D call: TRBD1 (5 bases). The length of the CDR3 is 15 residues. V lost 7 bases and J 5 bases, leaving 20 bases between the germline ends. Germline CDR1 SGHTS, CDR2 YDEGEE. DNA for the CDR3: TGTGCCAGCGCACCTCAGGGCCCCCAAGGAGATACGCAGTATTTT. It encodes CASAPQGPQGDTQYF.

Only one count was recorded for this clonotype. The chain uses TRBV19 and TRBJ1-1; TRBD1 matches 8 bases. Trimming cost V 0 bases and J 6 bases; bases outside gene matches: 12. This CDR3 is 17 amino acids long. Germline V gives CDR1 LNHDA, CDR2 SQIVND (reference sequence). CDR3 sequence: CASSIDGQGVRLAEAFF. CDR3 DNA: TGTGCCAGTAGTATAGACGGACAGGGTGTTCGCTTGGCTGAAGCTTTCTTT.

With regard to this clonotype: A much more abundant neighbour one base away suggests this may be a read error. The chain joins TRBV10-3 to TRBJ2-1, with 9 bases matching TRBD1. Germline V lookup: CDR1 ENHRY, CDR2 SYGVKD. This CDR3 is built from 16 residues. Losses at the gene ends were 6 bases for V and 1 base for J; bases not matched to a gene: 7. The CDR3 sequence is CAISRTGAHSYNEQFF. The DNA of the CDR3 is TGTGCCATCAGCCGGACAGGGGCACATTCCTACAATGAGCAGTTCTTC.

This clonotype was seen once. The chain links TRBV7-6 to TRBJ2-1; 7 positions agree with TRBD2. The V and J ends lost 7 bases and 6 bases, in that order; junction bases with no gene match: 24. This CDR3 region has 19 residues. CDR1 and CDR2 from the germline V gene are SGHVS and FNYEAQ. CDR3 residues: CASTLRSFRDYAVANEQFF. The CDR3 nucleotides are TGTGCCAGCACCCTTAGATCCTTCCGGGACTACGCTGTGGCCAATGAGCAGTTCTTC.

This clonotype was recorded once. V usage is TRBV20-1 and J usage is TRBJ1-2; the D gene is possibly TRBD1 (5 bases). The CDR3 consists of 14 residues. Looked up from germline, CDR1 is DFQATT and CDR2 is SNEGSKA (reference sequence). V lost 7 bases, J lost 1 base, and 16 bases lay in between. For the CDR3, the DNA is TGCAGTGTCCAGGGTGACACCGGTAACTATGGCTACACCTTC. As protein: CSVQGDTGNYGYTF.

This clonotype showed up many times. This chain connects TRBV5-8 to TRBJ2-5; possible D gene TRBD1, 5 bases. From germline, CDR1 is SGHTS and CDR2 YDEGEE. Trimming took off 1 base at V and 5 bases at J, with 12 bases between the two ends. This CDR3 is built from 14 residues. CDR3 nucleotide sequence: TGTGCCAGCAGCTTGACAGGAGTCAGGGAGACCCAGTACTTC. Its translation: CASSLTGVRETQYF.

This clonotype was recorded many times. The J gene is TRBJ1-3, the V gene TRBV7-8; TRBD1 is a possible D gene (5 bases). The length of the CDR3 is 17 residues. Germline assignment: CDR1 SGHVS and CDR2 FQNEAQ. Between the trimmed V and J ends, which lost 5 bases and 4 bases, there was a span of 21 bases. Here the CDR3 DNA reads TGTGCCAGCAGCCCGAGGGTATGGGACCGGCGGGGAAACACCATATATTTT. It codes for CASSPRVWDRRGNTIYF.

The rearrangement joins TRBV15 to TRBJ1-2, with D perhaps TRBD1 (5 bases). Germline CDR1 reads LNHNV; CDR2 reads YYDKDF (reference sequence). Trimming took off 3 bases at V and 8 bases at J, with 13 bases between the two ends. The CDR3 length is 13 residues. CDR3 protein: CATSSLRGTGYTF. CDR3 DNA: TGTGCCACCAGCAGCTTACGGGGGACCGGCTACACCTTC.

The chain combines TRBV19 with TRBJ2-7, with D perhaps being TRBD1 or TRBD2 (5 bases each). V shed 4 bases and J shed 4 bases, with 17 bases lying between them. The CDR3 totals 15 residues. CDR1 is LNHDA and CDR2 is SQIVND in the germline V gene (reference sequence). The CDR3 spells CASSTGTDIRYEQYF. DNA of the CDR3: TGTGCCAGTAGTACTGGGACCGACATCCGTTACGAGCAGTACTTC.

This clonotype showed up just once. J is TRBJ2-5 and V is TRBV5-5, with D perhaps matching TRBD1 (5 bases). Germline loops: CDR1 SGHKS, CDR2 YYEKEE (reference sequence). There are 11 residues in the CDR3. V lost 0 bases and J lost 9, with 6 bases in between. The chain's CDR3 is CASSLEGSQYF. The CDR3 region has the DNA TGTGCCAGCAGCTTGGAGGGGTCCCAGTACTTC. The variable domain in full, with the rest retrieved from reference TRBV5-5 and TRBJ2-5, is DAGVTQSPTHLIKTRGQQVTLRCSPISGHKSVSWYQQVLGQGPQFIFQYYEKEERGRGNFPDRFSARQFPNYSSELNVNALLLGDSALYLCASSLEGSQYFGPGTRLLVL.

The chain combines TRBV2 with TRBJ2-2; no firm D call. The CDR3 extends over 14 amino acids. Trimming shortened V by 2 bases and J by 7 bases, and 11 bases separated the two germline ends. Germline CDR1 reads SNHLY; CDR2 reads FYNNEI. CDR3 sequence: CASSETVTGGELFF. The CDR3 DNA reads TGTGCCAGCAGTGAAACAGTTACCGGCGGGGAGCTGTTTTTT.